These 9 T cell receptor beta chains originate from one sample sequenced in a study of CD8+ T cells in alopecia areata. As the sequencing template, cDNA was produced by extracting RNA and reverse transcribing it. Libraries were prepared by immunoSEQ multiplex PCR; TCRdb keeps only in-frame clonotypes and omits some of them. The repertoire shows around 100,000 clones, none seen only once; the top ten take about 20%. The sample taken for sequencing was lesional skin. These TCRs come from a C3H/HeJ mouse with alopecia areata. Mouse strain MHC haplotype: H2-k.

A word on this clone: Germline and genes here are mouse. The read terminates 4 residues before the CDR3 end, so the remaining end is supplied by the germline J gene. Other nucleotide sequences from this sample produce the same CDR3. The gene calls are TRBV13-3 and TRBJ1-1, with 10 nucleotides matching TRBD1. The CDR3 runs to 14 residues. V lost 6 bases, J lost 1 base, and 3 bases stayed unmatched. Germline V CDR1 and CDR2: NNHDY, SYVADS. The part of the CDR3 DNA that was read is TGTGCCAGCACCTGGGACAGGGGGAACACA. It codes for CASTWDRGNT. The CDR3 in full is CASTWDRGNTEVFF.

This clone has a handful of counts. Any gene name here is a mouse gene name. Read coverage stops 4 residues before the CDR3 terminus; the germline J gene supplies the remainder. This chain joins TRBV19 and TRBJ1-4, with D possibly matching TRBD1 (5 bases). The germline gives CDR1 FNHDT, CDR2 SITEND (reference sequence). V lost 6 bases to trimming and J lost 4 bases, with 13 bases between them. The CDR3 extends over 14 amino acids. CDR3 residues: CASTLTENNERLFF. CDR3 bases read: TGTGCCAGCACCCTGACAGAAAACAACGAA.

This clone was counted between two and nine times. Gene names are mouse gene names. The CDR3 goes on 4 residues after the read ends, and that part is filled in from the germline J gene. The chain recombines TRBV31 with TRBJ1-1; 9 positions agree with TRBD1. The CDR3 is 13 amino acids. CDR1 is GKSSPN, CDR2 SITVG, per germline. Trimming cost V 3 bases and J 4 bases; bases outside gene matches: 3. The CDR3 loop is CAWSQGQGTEVFF. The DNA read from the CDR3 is TGTGCCTGGAGCCAGGGACAGGGCACA.

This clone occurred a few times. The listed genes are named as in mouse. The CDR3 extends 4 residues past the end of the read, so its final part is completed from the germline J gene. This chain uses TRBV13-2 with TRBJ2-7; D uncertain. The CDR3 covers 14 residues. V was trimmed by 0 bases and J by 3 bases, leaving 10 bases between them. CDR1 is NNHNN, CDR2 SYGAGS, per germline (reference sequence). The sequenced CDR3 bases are TGTGCCAGCGGTGATGCAGGCGGCATCTAT. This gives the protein CASGDAGGIY. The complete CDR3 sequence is CASGDAGGIYEQYF.

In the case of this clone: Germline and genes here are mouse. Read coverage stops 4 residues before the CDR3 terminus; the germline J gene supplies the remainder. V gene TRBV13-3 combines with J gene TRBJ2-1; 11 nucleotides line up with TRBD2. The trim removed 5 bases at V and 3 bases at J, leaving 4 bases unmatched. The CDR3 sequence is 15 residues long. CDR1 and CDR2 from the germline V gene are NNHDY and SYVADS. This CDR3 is CASRNWGGGYAEQFF. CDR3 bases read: TGTGCCAGCAGAAACTGGGGGGGCGGCTATGCT.

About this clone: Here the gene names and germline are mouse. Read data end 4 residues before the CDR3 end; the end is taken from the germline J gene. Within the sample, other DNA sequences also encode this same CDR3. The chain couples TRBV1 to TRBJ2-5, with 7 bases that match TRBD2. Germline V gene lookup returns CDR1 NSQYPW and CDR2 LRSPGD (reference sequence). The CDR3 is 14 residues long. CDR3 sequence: CTCSALGVGDTQYF. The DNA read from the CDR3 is TGCACCTGCAGTGCTCTGGGGGTGGGGGAC.

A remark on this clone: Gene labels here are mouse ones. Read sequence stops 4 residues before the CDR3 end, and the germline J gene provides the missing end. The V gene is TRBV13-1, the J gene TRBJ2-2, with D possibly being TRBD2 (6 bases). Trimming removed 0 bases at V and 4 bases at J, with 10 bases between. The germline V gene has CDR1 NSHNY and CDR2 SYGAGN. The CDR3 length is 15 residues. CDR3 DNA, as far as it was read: TGTGCCAGCAGTGATGACTGGGCTTCCACCGGG. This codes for CASSDDWASTG. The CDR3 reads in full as CASSDDWASTGQLYF.

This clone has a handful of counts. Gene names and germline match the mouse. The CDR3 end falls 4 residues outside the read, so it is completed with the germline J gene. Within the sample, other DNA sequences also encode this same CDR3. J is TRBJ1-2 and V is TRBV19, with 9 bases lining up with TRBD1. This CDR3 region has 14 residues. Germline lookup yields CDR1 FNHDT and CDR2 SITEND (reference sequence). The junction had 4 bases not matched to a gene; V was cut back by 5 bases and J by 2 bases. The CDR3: CASSHRGRNSDYTF. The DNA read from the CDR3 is TGTGCCAGCAGCCACAGGGGGCGGAACTCC.

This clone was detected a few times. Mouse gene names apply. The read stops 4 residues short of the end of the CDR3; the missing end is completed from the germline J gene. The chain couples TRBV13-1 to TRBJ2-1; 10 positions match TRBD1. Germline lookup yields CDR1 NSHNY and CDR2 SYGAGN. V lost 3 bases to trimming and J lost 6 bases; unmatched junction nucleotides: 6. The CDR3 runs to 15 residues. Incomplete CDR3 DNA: TGTGCCAGCAGTGCGAGGACAGGGGGGGGTGCT. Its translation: CASSARTGGGA. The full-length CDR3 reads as CASSARTGGGAEQFF.